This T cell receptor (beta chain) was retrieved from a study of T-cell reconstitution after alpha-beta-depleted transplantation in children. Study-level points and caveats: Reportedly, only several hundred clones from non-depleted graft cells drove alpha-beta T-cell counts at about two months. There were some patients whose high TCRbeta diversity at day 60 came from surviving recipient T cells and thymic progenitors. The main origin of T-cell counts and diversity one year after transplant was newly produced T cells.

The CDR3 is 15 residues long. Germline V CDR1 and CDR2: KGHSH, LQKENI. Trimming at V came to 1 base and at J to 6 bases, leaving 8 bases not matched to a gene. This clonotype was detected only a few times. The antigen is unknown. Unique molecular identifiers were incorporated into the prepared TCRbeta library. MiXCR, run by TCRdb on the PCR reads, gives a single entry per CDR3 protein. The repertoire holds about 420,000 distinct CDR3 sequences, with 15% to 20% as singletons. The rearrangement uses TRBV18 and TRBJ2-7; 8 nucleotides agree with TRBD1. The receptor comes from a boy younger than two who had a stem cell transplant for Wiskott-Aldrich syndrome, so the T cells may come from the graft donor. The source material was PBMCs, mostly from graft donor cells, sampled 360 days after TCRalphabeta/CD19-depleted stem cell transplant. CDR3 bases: TGTGCCAGCTCACCACTGGCGGACAGGGATAGCGAGCAGTACTTC. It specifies CASSPLADRDSEQYF.